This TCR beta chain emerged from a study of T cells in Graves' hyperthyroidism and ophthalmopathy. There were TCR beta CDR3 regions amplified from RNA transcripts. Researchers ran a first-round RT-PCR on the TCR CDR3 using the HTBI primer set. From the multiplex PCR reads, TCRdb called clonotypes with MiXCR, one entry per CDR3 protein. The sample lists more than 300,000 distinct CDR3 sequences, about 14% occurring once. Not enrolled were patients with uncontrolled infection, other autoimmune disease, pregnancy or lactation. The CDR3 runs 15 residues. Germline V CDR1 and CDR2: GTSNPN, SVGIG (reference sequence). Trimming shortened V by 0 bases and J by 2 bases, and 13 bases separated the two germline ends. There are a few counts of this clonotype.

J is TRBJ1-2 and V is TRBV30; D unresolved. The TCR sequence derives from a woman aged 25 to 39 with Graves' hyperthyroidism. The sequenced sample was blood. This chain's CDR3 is CAWSVSRIKNYGYTF. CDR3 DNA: TGTGCCTGGAGTGTCTCGAGAATTAAAAACTATGGCTACACCTTC. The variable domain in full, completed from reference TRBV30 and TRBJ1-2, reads SQTIHQWPATLVQPVGSPLSLECTVEGTSNPNLYWYRQAAGRGLQLLFYSVGIGQISSEVPQNLSASRPQDRQFILSSKKLLLSDSGFYLCAWSVSRIKNYGYTFGSGTRLTVV.